What follows describes a single TCR beta chain. No antigen is known for it. For CDR3 and TCR beta VDJ profiling, genomic DNA was the template used. TCRdb ran MiXCR on the reads and lists one entry per CDR3 protein. The table includes 35,000 to 50,000 distinct CDR3 sequences, 68% detected once. The sample belongs to a study of CD8+CD57+ T cells in acquired aplastic anemia. For the study at large: Roughly 9.8 million reads, on average, were obtained for CD4+ cells from healthy donors.

Findings and caveats of the study: The study found no significant CD8+ Simpson's diversity difference between patients and controls.

Sequenced material: sorted CD4+, CD8+, or CD8+CD57+ T cells (not recorded which) from PBMCs. The TCR sequence derives from a human donor in good health, serving as a control.

The CDR3 here is CASSLVGQGNQPQHF. For the CDR3, the DNA is TGTGCCAGCAGCTTAGTGGGTCAGGGTAATCAGCCCCAGCATTTT. This chain uses TRBV7-9 with TRBJ1-5, with D possibly matching TRBD1 (5 bases). Germline CDR1 SEHNR, CDR2 FQNEAQ (reference sequence). This CDR3 spans 15 amino acids. The ends were cut back, 1 base at V and 4 bases at J, with 11 bases in the middle.